This T cell receptor beta chain was sequenced during a study of shared clonotypes between healthy human individuals. Study details: Those who served as donors were a couple of women and three men between the ages of 18 and 49. Broader study findings: Sharing across four donors was highest in naive CD4 (around 5%) and lowest in memory CD8 (0.4%).

Clones were read by immunoSEQ multiplex PCR, and TCRdb kept only the in-frame ones, dropping some. The sample has 1,400,000 or so clones; 98% to 99% are singletons. Details on this clone: Its target is not known.

With 6 bases clipped from V and 2 bases from J, the junction kept 12 bases outside the gene matches. This CDR3 is built from 16 residues. Germline CDR1 is MDHEN and CDR2 is SYDVKM. What was sequenced was naive CD4+ T cells sorted from blood. The subset was: CD45RA+ positively selected. The chain has TRBV28 and TRBJ1-1; 7 bases map to TRBD1. The receptor's source is a man aged 25 to 45 in good health. In DNA form, the CDR3 reads TGTGCCAGCAGGTTACCGGGCAGGGGGTTAAACACTGAAGCTTTCTTT. It yields the protein CASRLPGRGLNTEAFF.